The TCR beta chain described here comes from a study of OX40 agonist ivuxolimab in advanced cancers. The study's findings and limits: CD8+ T cells showed, on average, more clonal expansion than CD4+ cells.

The table came from immunoSEQ multiplex PCR; TCRdb's copy has only in-frame clones and leaves some out. This sample has tens of thousands of clones, with over 75% found just once. A word on this clone: Its antigen is as yet unknown.

This sample comprised CD4+ or CD8+ T cells sorted from blood, obtained in a trial of the OX40 agonist ivuxolimab. This clonotype originated in an adult with an advanced solid tumor such as melanoma, head and neck, liver or kidney cancer.

The CDR3 spells CASSVGGSTEAFF. The DNA of the CDR3 is TGTGCCAGCAGCGTAGGTGGGAGCACTGAAGCTTTCTTT. The chain carries TRBV9 and TRBJ1-1; D unclear. Germline V gene data show CDR1 as SGDLS and CDR2 as YYNGEE. The CDR3 is made up of 13 amino acids. The germline V and J ends were trimmed by 0 bases and 4 bases, with 7 bases remaining between them. Combining the CDR3 with reference TRBV9 and TRBJ1-1 gives the whole variable domain DSGVTQTPKHLITATGQRVTLRCSPRSGDLSVYWYQQSLDQGLQFLIQYYNGEERAKGNILERFSAQQFPDLHSELNLSSLELGDSALYFCASSVGGSTEAFFGQGTRLTVV.